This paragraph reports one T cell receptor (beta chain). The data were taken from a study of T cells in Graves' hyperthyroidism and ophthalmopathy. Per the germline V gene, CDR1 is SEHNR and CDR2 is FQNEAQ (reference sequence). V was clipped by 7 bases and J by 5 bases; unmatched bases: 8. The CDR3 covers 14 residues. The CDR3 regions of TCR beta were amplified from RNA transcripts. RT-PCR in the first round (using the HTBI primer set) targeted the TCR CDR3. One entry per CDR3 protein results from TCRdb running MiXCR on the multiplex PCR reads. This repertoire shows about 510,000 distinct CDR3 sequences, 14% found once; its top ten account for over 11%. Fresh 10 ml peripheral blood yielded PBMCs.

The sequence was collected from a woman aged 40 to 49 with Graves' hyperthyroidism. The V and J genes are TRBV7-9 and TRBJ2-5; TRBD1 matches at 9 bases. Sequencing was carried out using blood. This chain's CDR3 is CASTPGQGFETQYF. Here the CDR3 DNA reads TGTGCCAGCACTCCGGGACAGGGTTTTGAGACCCAGTACTTC.